This passage covers 8 T cell receptor beta chains from one sample sequenced in a study of blood T cell repertoires in COVID-19. Some clones are missing from TCRdb's copy, which holds only in-frame ones; the method was immunoSEQ multiplex PCR. This table holds 130,000 or so clones, approximately 86% found once. Sequencing used peripheral blood. The receptors originated from a woman in her sixties or seventies with acute or convalescent COVID-19.

CDR3 amino acids: CARGFTGGNEQFF. CDR3 sequence (DNA): TGCGCCAGGGGTTTTACAGGGGGCAATGAGCAGTTCTTC. The chain recombines TRBV23-1 with TRBJ2-1; 8 nucleotides agree with TRBD1. TRBV23-1 is filed as an ORF, its function uncertain. V trimming: 9 bases; J trimming: 6 bases; junction bases outside the gene matches: 7. CDR3 size: 13 residues.

The chain has TRBV23-1 and TRBJ1-1; D is uncertain. TRBV23-1 is an ORF; its function is uncertain. This CDR3 comprises 13 residues. The V and J ends lost 6 bases and 6 bases respectively, with 14 bases between them. CDR3 in amino acids: CASSIRRESEAFF. The CDR3 DNA sequence: TGCGCCAGCAGCATTAGACGGGAATCTGAAGCTTTCTTT.

This clone was seen only a few times. This chain connects TRBV18 to TRBJ2-4, with D possibly TRBD2 on 5 matching bases. The V end was cut by 3 bases, the J end by 4 bases, with 13 bases between. The V gene's germline CDR1 is KGHSH and CDR2 LQKENI. There are 15 residues in the CDR3. CDR3 DNA sequence: TGTGCCAGCTCACCGCTCAGCGGTAGTAAAAACATTCAGTACTTC. Translating it yields CASSPLSGSKNIQYF. Supplemented by reference TRBV18 and TRBJ2-4, the full variable domain reads NAGVMQNPRHLVRRRGQEARLRCSPMKGHSHVYWYRQLPEEGLKFMVYLQKENIIDESGMPKERFSAEFPKEGPSILRIQQVVRGDSAAYFCASSPLSGSKNIQYFGAGTRLSVL.

The chain has TRBV19 and TRBJ2-3; no firm D call. This CDR3 is 13 amino acids long. Trimming removed 5 bases from V and 6 bases from J, with 12 bases in between. Germline CDR1 and CDR2: LNHDA and SQIVND (reference sequence). DNA of the CDR3: TGTGCCAGTAGTTTTGGGCCTTGGGATACGCAGTATTTT. Translated: CASSFGPWDTQYF.

This rearrangement joins TRBV19 to TRBJ1-1; TRBD1 agrees at 8 bases. Germline V gene sequence: CDR1 LNHDA, CDR2 SQIVND (reference sequence). There are 13 residues in the CDR3. Trimming removed 8 bases from V and 4 bases from J; junction bases left unmatched: 6. The chain's CDR3 is CASVGRGPTEAFF. DNA for the CDR3: TGTGCCAGTGTCGGCAGGGGGCCCACTGAAGCTTTCTTT.

The rearrangement uses TRBV5-6 and TRBJ2-7, with unresolved D. This CDR3 has 14 residues. With 2 bases removed from V and 5 bases from J, the gap between germline ends came to 14 bases. CDR1 SGHDT and CDR2 YYEEEE come from the germline V gene. The CDR3 DNA sequence: TGTGCCAGCAGCTTTTCATCCCAGAGCGACGAGCAGTACTTC. Residues: CASSFSSQSDEQYF.

The chain is built from TRBV19 and TRBJ1-5; 8 nucleotides align to TRBD1. V shed 5 bases and J 1 base; nucleotides not matched to a gene: 7. Germline V gene sequence: CDR1 LNHDA, CDR2 SQIVND (reference sequence). This CDR3 has 16 residues. The CDR3 nucleotides read TGTGCCAGTAGTGCGAGGACAGGGTTGAGCAATCAGCCCCAGCATTTT. Protein sequence: CASSARTGLSNQPQHF.

This clone is a singleton in its sample. J is TRBJ2-7 and V is TRBV7-2, with D possibly matching TRBD1 (6 bases). Trimming pared 5 bases from V and 6 bases from J, leaving 17 bases between. Germline CDR1 SGHTA, CDR2 FQGNSA. The CDR3 consists of 14 residues. In nucleotides, the CDR3 is TGTGCCAGCAGCCCCTCGGGACACTTTTCCGAGCAGTACTTC. Its translation is CASSPSGHFSEQYF.